These 6 T cell receptor beta chains share one sample of origin, sequenced in a study of shared clonotypes between healthy human individuals. Measured with immunoSEQ multiplex PCR; TCRdb has only the in-frame clones, and not every one. The table records around 440,000 clones, approximately 71% of them present only once. Material: PBMCs. All receptors derive from a woman aged 40 to 55 in good health. Some clones in this sample may be carry-over from other donors' samples.

The genes are TRBV7-8 and TRBJ2-1; D unclear. The CDR3 has 12 residues. V was clipped by 1 base and J by 9 bases, with 7 bases between them. In germline, CDR1 is SGHVS, CDR2 FQNEAQ. CDR3 sequence reads: CASSLVHFEQFF. The CDR3 coding sequence is TGTGCCAGCAGCTTAGTTCATTTTGAGCAGTTCTTC. Combining the CDR3 with reference TRBV7-8 and TRBJ2-1 gives the whole variable domain GAGVSQSPRYKVAKRGQDVALRCDPISGHVSLFWYQQALGQGPEFLTYFQNEAQLDKSGLPSDRFFAERPEGSVSTLKIQRTQQEDSAVYLCASSLVHFEQFFGPGTRLTVL.

This clone was seen ten or more times. The sample has other DNA sequences that encode this CDR3 too. This chain joins TRBV28 and TRBJ1-4; 9 nucleotides match TRBD1. The germline gives CDR1 MDHEN, CDR2 SYDVKM. This CDR3 region has 13 residues. V dropped 8 bases and J dropped 8; count of bases not matched to a gene: 6. CDR3 nucleotides: TGTGCCAGCCGGGACAGGGTTGGGGAAAAACTGTTTTTT. Translated: CASRDRVGEKLFF. The full variable domain, with the rest looked up from reference TRBV28 and TRBJ1-4, is DVKVTQSSRYLVKRTGEKVFLECVQDMDHENMFWYRQDPGLGLRLIYFSYDVKMKEKGDIPEGYSVSREKKERFSLILESASTNQTSMYLCASRDRVGEKLFFGSGTQLSVL.

As for this clone: It differs at one base from a far larger clone, so likely a read error. Additional DNA sequences in this sample encode the identical CDR3. This sequence joins TRBV2 and TRBJ2-2; the D gene is possibly TRBD2 (5 bases). CDR3 length: 15 residues. The germline CDR1 and CDR2 sequences are SNHLY and FYNNEI. CDR3 in DNA: TGTGCCAGCAGTGCGAGACCTTGGCGGGCCGGGGAACTGTTTTTT. Protein: CASSARPWRAGELFF.

The chain uses TRBV30 and TRBJ1-2, with D perhaps matching TRBD1 (5 bases). The V and J ends lost 5 bases and 6 bases respectively, with 13 bases between them. The CDR3 has 12 residues. The germline V gene has CDR1 GTSNPN and CDR2 SVGIG (reference sequence). CDR3 sequence: CAWSGGLHGYTF. CDR3 sequence (DNA): TGTGCCTGGTCTGGGGGTCTCCATGGCTACACCTTC.

A word on this clone: This may arise from a read error, as a much more abundant clone is one base away. This chain links TRBV13 with TRBJ1-1; 10 bases line up with TRBD1. Trimming cost V 2 bases and J 5 bases; bases outside gene matches: 11. The CDR3 runs to 17 residues. Germline CDR1 PRHDT, CDR2 FYEKMQ (reference sequence). Here the CDR3 reads CASSLKGGTGVWTEAFF. The DNA of the CDR3 is TGTGCCAGCAGCTTAAAAGGGGGGACAGGGGTGTGGACTGAAGCTTTCTTT.

The chain has TRBV7-9 and TRBJ1-4; the D gene is possibly TRBD1 (5 bases). The V end was cut by 1 base, the J end by 10 bases, with 7 bases between. This CDR3 spans 12 amino acids. CDR1 and CDR2 (germline): SEHNR, FQNEAQ (reference sequence). This CDR3 is CASSLGQSKLFF. CDR3 nucleotide sequence: TGTGCCAGCAGCTTAGGACAGTCAAAACTGTTTTTT. The full variable domain, its missing parts supplied by reference TRBV7-9 and TRBJ1-4, is DTGVSQNPRHKITKRGQNVTFRCDPISEHNRLYWYRQTLGQGPEFLTYFQNEAQLEKSRLLSDRFSAERPKGSFSTLEIQRTEQGDSAMYLCASSLGQSKLFFGSGTQLSVL.